A single sample gave rise to the 15 T cell receptor beta chains below, sequenced in a study of T cells in Graves' hyperthyroidism and ophthalmopathy. From RNA transcripts, TCR beta CDR3 regions were amplified. The HTBI primer set drove a first-round RT-PCR of the TCR CDR3. Each CDR3 protein is one row after TCRdb ran MiXCR on the multiplex PCR reads. The sample has about 560,000 distinct CDR3 sequences; about 43% are singletons. The specimen sequenced was peripheral blood or thyroid tissue (not recorded which). Source of these receptors: a woman younger than 35 with Graves' hyperthyroidism.

A word on this clonotype: This may stem from a read error, because a much larger clone lies one nucleotide away. The V and J genes are TRBV29-1 and TRBJ1-4, with a possible D match to TRBD1 (5 bases). The V gene's germline CDR1 is SQVTM and CDR2 ANQGSEA. This CDR3 is 15 amino acids long. This chain's CDR3 is CSVEDRKKGNVKLFF. DNA for the CDR3: TGCAGCGTTGAAGATCGAAAAAAGGGGAATGTAAAACTGTTTTTT.

This clonotype has a single count. This chain uses TRBV2 with TRBJ1-2; D is undetermined. This CDR3 has 13 residues. CDR1 is SNHLY, CDR2 FYNNEI, per germline. With 6 bases removed from V and 3 bases from J, the gap between germline ends came to 11 bases. CDR3 coding DNA: TGTGCCAGCAGGTTATTGGAAGACTATGGCTACACCTTC. Amino acid sequence: CASRLLEDYGYTF.

There are many counts of this clonotype. The J gene is TRBJ2-5, the V gene TRBV6-6, with D unclear. CDR3 length: 12 residues. The V and J ends lost 5 bases and 5 bases respectively, with 9 bases between them. Germline V gives CDR1 MNHNY, CDR2 SVGAGI (reference sequence). The CDR3, as DNA: TGTGCCAGCAGTATTTCGGGTGAGACCCAGTACTTC. Protein product: CASSISGETQYF.

Note on this clonotype: Given a much more abundant clone one base away, this may be a read error. The V and J genes are TRBV24-1 and TRBJ2-5; possibly TRBD2 for D (5 bases). There are 15 residues in the CDR3. V lost 8 bases and J lost 5, with 20 bases in between. The germline V gene has CDR1 KGHDR and CDR2 SFDVKD. The CDR3 here is CATNILVARFETQYF. The CDR3 DNA follows: TGTGCCACCAACATCTTGGTAGCGCGGTTCGAGACCCAGTACTTC.

This clonotype was seen only a few times. A read error may produce the germline difference seen at one junction end. The chain combines TRBV10-3 with TRBJ2-5; the D gene is possibly TRBD1 (5 bases). CDR1 and CDR2 from the germline V gene are ENHRY and SYGVKD. The CDR3 extends over 14 amino acids. Written as DNA, the CDR3 is TGTGCCAGCAGTGAGCACAGGAACCAAGAGACCCAGTACTTC. Protein sequence: CASSEHRNQETQYF.

The V gene is TRBV12-3 or TRBV12-4, the J gene TRBJ1-5; D gene ambiguous. This CDR3 spans 15 amino acids. The germline V and J ends were trimmed by 7 bases and 0 bases, with 13 bases remaining between them. In DNA form, the CDR3 reads TGTGCCAGCACCACGGACGGGGATAGCAATCAGCCCCAGCATTTT. Protein product: CASTTDGDSNQPQHF.

V and J are TRBV19 and TRBJ1-2, with unresolved D. Germline CDR1 and CDR2: LNHDA and SQIVND (reference sequence). Trimming took 7 bases from V and 5 from J, leaving 14 bases between them. The CDR3 runs 13 residues. The CDR3 DNA follows: TGTGCCAGTACCCCGGGAGGGTTTTATGGCTACACCTTC. Translated, it gives CASTPGGFYGYTF. Full variable domain (missing parts from reference TRBV19 and TRBJ1-2): DGGITQSPKYLFRKEGQNVTLSCEQNLNHDAMYWYRQDPGQGLRLIYYSQIVNDFQKGDIAEGYSVSREKKESFPLTVTSAQKNPTAFYLCASTPGGFYGYTFGSGTRLTVV.

This clonotype came up once. J is TRBJ2-7 and V is TRBV15, with 9 nucleotides matching TRBD1. CDR3 length equals 14 residues. The V segment lost 5 bases and the J segment 6 bases; nucleotides outside the gene matches: 8. The V gene's germline CDR1 is LNHNV and CDR2 YYDKDF (reference sequence). CDR3 loop: CATSEDRGDGEQYF. The DNA of the CDR3 is TGTGCCACCAGCGAGGACAGGGGAGATGGCGAGCAGTACTTC.

To note about this clonotype: The conserved phenylalanine or tryptophan normally closing the CDR3 is absent here, so this likely arose from a read error. V is TRBV20-1 and J is TRBJ1-1, with D possibly being TRBD1 (6 bases). Germline values: CDR1 DFQATT, CDR2 SNEGSKA (reference sequence). V was clipped by 5 bases and J by 5 bases, with 18 bases between them. The CDR3 runs 14 residues. CDR3 DNA: TGCAGTGCTCCCCCGGGGGCGCGGTGGACTGAAGCTTTCTCT. Its protein product is CSAPPGARWTEAFS.

The J gene is TRBJ2-7, the V gene TRBV20-1; TRBD1 might be the D (5 bases). The CDR3 is made up of 18 amino acids. Germline assignment: CDR1 DFQATT and CDR2 SNEGSKA (reference sequence). V was trimmed by 1 base and J by 3 bases, leaving 25 bases between them. CDR3 sequence: CSARGHDPSGWTNYEQYF. CDR3 sequence (DNA): TGCAGTGCTAGAGGGCACGACCCATCCGGGTGGACAAACTACGAGCAGTACTTC.

This sequence joins TRBV29-1 and TRBJ2-7; D remains ambiguous. CDR3 length: 11 amino acids. V gave up 6 bases and J gave up 7 bases, with 13 bases separating them. Germline V CDR1 and CDR2: SQVTM, ANQGSEA. Here the CDR3 DNA reads TGCAGCGTCCGAAGTGGGGAAGAGCAGTACTTC. It yields the protein CSVRSGEEQYF.

A few counts support this clonotype. The rearrangement uses TRBV16 and TRBJ1-5; 7 positions match TRBD1. Germline V gene lookup returns CDR1 KGHSY and CDR2 FQNENV. V trimming: 0 bases; J trimming: 5 bases; junction bases outside the gene matches: 4. CDR3 length equals 15 residues. The CDR3 coding sequence is TGTGCCAGCAGCCAATCGTACACAGGGGATCAGCCCCAGCATTTT. This translates into CASSQSYTGDQPQHF.

The gene calls are TRBV9 and TRBJ1-2; tentatively, D is TRBD1 (6 bases). In germline, CDR1 is SGDLS, CDR2 YYNGEE. The V gene lost 6 bases and the J gene lost 2 bases, with 14 bases spanning the gap. The CDR3 covers 14 residues. As DNA, the CDR3 is TGTGCCAGCACCATACAGGGAAAGAACTATGGCTACACCTTC. Protein: CASTIQGKNYGYTF. Using reference TRBV9 and TRBJ1-2 for the parts outside the CDR3, the full variable domain is DSGVTQTPKHLITATGQRVTLRCSPRSGDLSVYWYQQSLDQGLQFLIQYYNGEERAKGNILERFSAQQFPDLHSELNLSSLELGDSALYFCASTIQGKNYGYTFGSGTRLTVV.

This clonotype came up many times. The chain links TRBV7-9 to TRBJ1-1; D is uncertain. This CDR3 spans 14 amino acids. V was cut by 1 base and J by 6 bases, with 12 bases left in between. Germline CDR1 reads SEHNR; CDR2 reads FQNEAQ (reference sequence). The CDR3 sequence: CASSLGPETAEAFF. The CDR3 DNA is TGTGCCAGCAGCTTAGGTCCGGAAACGGCTGAAGCTTTCTTT.

This chain links TRBV25-1 with TRBJ1-5; D call uncertain. The V end was cut by 1 base, the J end by 11 bases, with 15 bases between. This CDR3 has 14 residues. The germline CDR1 and CDR2 sequences are MGHDK and SYGVNS. CDR3 amino acids: CASSEFASRQTQHF. The CDR3 region has the DNA TGTGCCAGCAGTGAATTTGCTAGCAGGCAGACCCAGCATTTT.